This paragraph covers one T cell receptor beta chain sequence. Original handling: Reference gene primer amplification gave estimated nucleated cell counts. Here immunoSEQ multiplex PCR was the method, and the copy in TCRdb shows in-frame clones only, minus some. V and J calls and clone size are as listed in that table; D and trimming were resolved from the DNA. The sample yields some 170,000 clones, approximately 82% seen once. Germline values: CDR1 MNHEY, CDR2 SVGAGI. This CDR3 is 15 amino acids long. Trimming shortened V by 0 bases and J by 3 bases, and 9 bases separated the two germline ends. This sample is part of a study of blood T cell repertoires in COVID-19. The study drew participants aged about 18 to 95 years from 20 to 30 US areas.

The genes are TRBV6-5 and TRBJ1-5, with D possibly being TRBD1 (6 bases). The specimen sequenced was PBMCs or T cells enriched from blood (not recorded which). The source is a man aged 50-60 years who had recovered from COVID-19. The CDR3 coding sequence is TGTGCCAGCAGTTACTCCGGGACACTCAATCAGCCCCAGCATTTT. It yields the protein CASSYSGTLNQPQHF.